This entry lists 29 T cell receptor beta chains sequenced from one sample in a study of shared clonotypes between healthy human individuals. Positively selected for CCR7, the CD45RO-negative cells used as naive CD8 cells excluded terminally differentiated effector memory CD45RA+ cells. Produced via immunoSEQ multiplex PCR; TCRdb's table is partial and in-frame only. This sample carries roughly 1,800,000 clones, about 94% of them seen once, and the ten largest clones take roughly 1.2%. The sample taken for sequencing was naive CD8+ T cells sorted from blood. These receptors were collected from a man younger than 35 in good health.

The chain is built from TRBV7-8 and TRBJ1-5, with D tentatively TRBD1 (5 bases). With 4 bases removed from V and 4 bases from J, the gap between germline ends came to 20 bases. The CDR3 covers 17 residues. The germline CDR1 and CDR2 sequences are SGHVS and FQNEAQ. CDR3 residues: CASSYTGVGDPNQPQHF. The CDR3 DNA reads TGTGCCAGCAGCTATACAGGAGTGGGGGATCCTAATCAGCCCCAGCATTTT.

The chain links TRBV6-1 to TRBJ2-1; 9 nucleotides agree with TRBD1. CDR3 length equals 16 residues. Trimming removed 2 bases from V and 7 bases from J; junction bases left unmatched: 9. Germline loops: CDR1 MNHNS, CDR2 SASEGT. CDR3 nucleotides: TGTGCCAGCAGTGAACGGGTACAGGGGGCGCAGAATGAGCAGTTCTTC. It codes for CASSERVQGAQNEQFF.

This sequence joins TRBV4-1 and TRBJ2-7; 7 bases agree with TRBD1. V was clipped by 0 bases and J by 4 bases; unmatched bases: 6. This CDR3 spans 15 amino acids. Germline V lookup: CDR1 MGHRA, CDR2 YSYEKL. In DNA form, the CDR3 reads TGCGCCAGCAGCCAAGATCAGGGGGTAAAATACGAGCAGTACTTC. Its translation is CASSQDQGVKYEQYF.

The chain carries TRBV7-9 and TRBJ2-3; possible D gene TRBD1, 6 bases. Germline V gene data show CDR1 as SEHNR and CDR2 as FQNEAQ (reference sequence). V was pared by 5 bases and J by 9 bases, with 30 bases between. The length of the CDR3 is 18 residues. CDR3 nucleotide sequence: TGTGCCAGCAGCAGTATGGATCAGGGGCCCCTCCTGGGGGTGACGCAGTATTTT. Amino acids: CASSSMDQGPLLGVTQYF.

V is TRBV29-1 and J is TRBJ2-7; 11 bases match TRBD2. V lost 7 bases, J lost 2 bases, and 16 bases stayed unmatched. This CDR3 comprises 17 residues. Germline lookup yields CDR1 SQVTM and CDR2 ANQGSEA. The CDR3 is CSAWLSRGLADPYEQYF. The CDR3 DNA follows: TGCAGCGCCTGGCTCAGCAGGGGACTAGCGGATCCCTACGAGCAGTACTTC.

The chain employs TRBV27 and TRBJ1-2; 9 nucleotides match TRBD1. V lost 5 bases and J lost 6; bases outside the gene matches: 16. Germline V gene data show CDR1 as MNHEY and CDR2 as SMNVEV (reference sequence). This CDR3 has 17 residues. CDR3 sequence reads: CASSPLWAGQGRNGYTF. DNA of the CDR3: TGTGCCAGCAGTCCGCTATGGGCCGGACAGGGGCGAAATGGCTACACCTTC.

The V and J genes are TRBV19 and TRBJ2-7; TRBD2 is a possible D gene (5 bases). CDR3 size: 13 residues. V dropped 4 bases and J dropped 5 bases, with 12 bases sitting between them. CDR1 is LNHDA and CDR2 is SQIVND in the germline V gene (reference sequence). DNA for the CDR3: TGTGCCAGTAGTAACGGGGTTGATCACGAGCAGTACTTC. Residues: CASSNGVDHEQYF. The entire variable domain, with the rest obtained from reference TRBV19 and TRBJ2-7, is as follows: DGGITQSPKYLFRKEGQNVTLSCEQNLNHDAMYWYRQDPGQGLRLIYYSQIVNDFQKGDIAEGYSVSREKKESFPLTVTSAQKNPTAFYLCASSNGVDHEQYFGPGTRLTVT.

The table lists this clone with a count of one. The chain links TRBV7-9 to TRBJ1-1, with 8 bases lining up with TRBD1. Germline V CDR1 and CDR2: SEHNR, FQNEAQ (reference sequence). The CDR3 has 15 amino acids. J was trimmed by 5 bases and V by 1 base; bases with no gene match: 6. In DNA form, the CDR3 reads TGTGCCAGCAGCTTAGAGCAGGGGGCGCAAACTGAAGCTTTCTTT. Residues: CASSLEQGAQTEAFF.

V usage is TRBV10-3 and J usage is TRBJ2-1, with TRBD2 identical over 9 bases. Germline CDR1 ENHRY, CDR2 SYGVKD. The CDR3 is 16 amino acids. The V gene end was trimmed by 0 bases and the J gene end by 7 bases; junction bases not matched to a gene: 7. The CDR3 reads CAISESLAGDGNEQFF. CDR3 DNA sequence: TGTGCCATCAGTGAGTCTTTAGCGGGAGATGGAAATGAGCAGTTCTTC.

About this clone: The same CDR3 can be traced to other DNA sequences in this sample. V is TRBV6-5 and J is TRBJ2-7; D is unresolved. The CDR3 runs 14 residues. V lost 0 bases to trimming and J lost 2 bases, with 8 bases between them. CDR1 and CDR2 (germline): MNHEY, SVGAGI. CDR3 DNA: TGTGCCAGCAGTTACTCTGGAGAAGCCTACGAGCAGTACTTC. Protein: CASSYSGEAYEQYF.

Comment on this clone: This same CDR3 is encoded by further DNA sequences in the sample. The chain has TRBV19 and TRBJ2-7, with 7 bases fitting TRBD2. CDR3 length: 13 amino acids. CDR1 and CDR2 (germline): LNHDA, SQIVND (reference sequence). Trimming removed 1 base from V and 4 bases from J; junction bases left unmatched: 1. CDR3 loop: CASSIGGGYEQYF. The CDR3 DNA sequence: TGTGCCAGTAGTATAGGGGGAGGGTACGAGCAGTACTTC.

J is TRBJ1-1 and V is TRBV6-6; no clear D. The germline V and J ends were trimmed by 6 bases and 11 bases, with 13 bases remaining between them. CDR1 and CDR2 from the germline V gene are MNHNY and SVGAGI (reference sequence). This CDR3 spans 11 amino acids. CDR3 in DNA: TGTGCCAGCAGCCCCTCGGGGTGGGCTTTCTTT. This codes for CASSPSGWAFF.

This chain joins TRBV19 and TRBJ1-1; D gene ambiguous. Germline CDR1 reads LNHDA; CDR2 reads SQIVND (reference sequence). The CDR3 is 14 amino acids. Between the trimmed V and J ends, which lost 3 bases and 5 bases, there was a span of 13 bases. The CDR3 bases are TGTGCCAGTAGTATTGGTGGACTGAGGACTGAAGCTTTCTTT. Protein: CASSIGGLRTEAFF.

In DNA, the CDR3 is TGTGCCAGCAGTGAAGCGCTTTCAGGGGGTTCCTACGAGCAGTACTTC. Amino acid sequence: CASSEALSGGSYEQYF. V is TRBV2 and J is TRBJ2-7, with 7 bases aligning to TRBD1. There are 16 residues in the CDR3. Trimming cost V 0 bases and J 1 base; bases outside gene matches: 6. Germline V gene sequence: CDR1 SNHLY, CDR2 FYNNEI.

The V and J genes are TRBV19 and TRBJ2-7; 11 nucleotides match TRBD2. In germline, CDR1 is LNHDA, CDR2 SQIVND (reference sequence). The CDR3 consists of 15 residues. V shed 5 bases, J shed 2 bases, and the junction held 5 bases outside the gene matches. The DNA of the CDR3 is TGTGCCAGTAGTCTGACTAGCGGGGCGACCTACGAGCAGTACTTC. Its protein is CASSLTSGATYEQYF. The whole variable domain, remainder taken from reference TRBV19 and TRBJ2-7, is DGGITQSPKYLFRKEGQNVTLSCEQNLNHDAMYWYRQDPGQGLRLIYYSQIVNDFQKGDIAEGYSVSREKKESFPLTVTSAQKNPTAFYLCASSLTSGATYEQYFGPGTRLTVT.

The CDR3 DNA sequence: TGTGCCAGCAGTTCTGGGACCCCTTCCTACGAGCAGTACTTC. Encoded protein: CASSSGTPSYEQYF. The chain links TRBV7-9 to TRBJ2-7, with D perhaps given as TRBD1 or TRBD2 (5 bases each). Germline CDR1 SEHNR, CDR2 FQNEAQ (reference sequence). This CDR3 spans 14 amino acids. Trimming pared 6 bases from V and 1 base from J, leaving 13 bases between.

The CDR3 loop is CASMGLEEQFF. The DNA of the CDR3 is TGTGCCAGCATGGGTCTGGAAGAGCAGTTCTTC. The V gene is TRBV2, the J gene TRBJ2-1; D call uncertain. The CDR3 length is 11 residues. CDR1 SNHLY and CDR2 FYNNEI come from the germline V gene. V gave up 7 bases and J gave up 10 bases, with 11 bases separating them.

The table lists this clone with a few counts. The genes are TRBV7-6 and TRBJ1-5; D not certain. Per germline, CDR1 SGHVS and CDR2 FNYEAQ. V gave up 5 bases and J gave up 6 bases, with 11 bases separating them. The length of the CDR3 is 13 residues. Here the CDR3 DNA reads TGTGCCAGCAGCCCCAGTGGAGCTCAGCCCCAGCATTTT. Amino acids: CASSPSGAQPQHF.

J is TRBJ2-5 and V is TRBV19; TRBD2 matches at 9 bases. Losses at the gene ends were 3 bases for V and 1 base for J; bases not matched to a gene: 9. Germline V gene sequence: CDR1 LNHDA, CDR2 SQIVND (reference sequence). The length of the CDR3 is 17 residues. The CDR3 bases are TGTGCCAGTAGTATTGAGTTCCCAGCGGGGGGCCAAGAGACCCAGTACTTC. Translating it yields CASSIEFPAGGQETQYF.

V and J are TRBV9 and TRBJ1-4; 9 nucleotides line up with TRBD1. CDR1 is SGDLS, CDR2 YYNGEE, per germline. Unmatched junction bases numbered 3, after V lost 2 bases and J lost 4 bases. The CDR3 runs to 15 residues. The CDR3, as DNA: TGTGCCAGCAGCGTGGGACAGGGTGGTAATGAAAAACTGTTTTTT. This codes for CASSVGQGGNEKLFF.

J is TRBJ2-1 and V is TRBV29-1, with 7 positions matching TRBD2. Germline V gene sequence: CDR1 SQVTM, CDR2 ANQGSEA. Germline trimming cut 8 bases from V and 4 bases from J; bases unmatched to any gene: 17. CDR3 size: 16 residues. The CDR3 DNA reads TGCAGCTGTTGGCCCTCCAAGGCTAGCGGTTACAATGAGCAGTTCTTC. As protein: CSCWPSKASGYNEQFF.

This clone was seen a single time. The genes are TRBV4-3 and TRBJ2-1; 10 bases are shared with TRBD2. The junction had 6 bases not matched to a gene; V was cut back by 4 bases and J by 9 bases. Germline V gene data show CDR1 as LGHNA and CDR2 as YSLEER. CDR3 size: 14 residues. The DNA of the CDR3 is TGCGCCAGCAGCCGGGTGAGCGGGAGGGGTGAGCAGTTCTTC. Translated: CASSRVSGRGEQFF.

This chain uses TRBV11-3 with TRBJ2-2; D is perhaps TRBD2 (6 bases). The V end was cut by 5 bases, the J end by 2 bases, with 12 bases between. The germline CDR1 and CDR2 sequences are SGHNT and YENEEA. This CDR3 spans 15 amino acids. CDR3 sequence reads: CASSPGLANTGELFF. CDR3 DNA: TGTGCCAGCAGCCCGGGACTGGCCAACACCGGGGAGCTGTTTTTT.

In its sample, this clone was seen once. The genes are TRBV7-8 and TRBJ2-3; the match to TRBD2 covers 13 bases. V lost 5 bases and J lost 0; bases outside the gene matches: 11. There are 19 residues in the CDR3. Germline loops: CDR1 SGHVS, CDR2 FQNEAQ. CDR3 loop: CASSDRLAGGHKSTDTQYF. CDR3 DNA sequence: TGTGCCAGCAGCGACCGACTAGCGGGGGGACATAAAAGCACAGATACGCAGTATTTT.

The rearrangement links TRBV4-3 to TRBJ2-7, with a tentative D call TRBD2 (7 bases). The V gene's germline CDR1 is LGHNA and CDR2 YSLEER. The CDR3 contains 17 residues. Deletions cut 0 bases from V and 1 base from J, with 16 bases between. CDR3 protein: CASSQDEGRGLSYEQYF. CDR3 nucleotides: TGCGCCAGCAGCCAAGATGAGGGCAGGGGACTATCCTACGAGCAGTACTTC.

V is TRBV27 and J is TRBJ2-5; TRBD1 or TRBD2 may be the D gene (5 bases each). From germline, CDR1 is MNHEY and CDR2 SMNVEV (reference sequence). V lost 5 bases to trimming and J lost 2 bases, with 15 bases between them. This CDR3 contains 15 residues. In DNA, the CDR3 is TGTGCCAGCAGTCCTCTTACCGAGGGGCAAGAGACCCAGTACTTC. Encoded protein: CASSPLTEGQETQYF.

The V gene is TRBV9, the J gene TRBJ1-2, with 8 bases fitting TRBD1. V lost 3 bases to trimming and J lost 3 bases; unmatched junction nucleotides: 4. The CDR3 is 14 residues long. Germline V gene sequence: CDR1 SGDLS, CDR2 YYNGEE. The CDR3 nucleotides are TGTGCCAGCAGCGCGGACAGGGATGACTATGGCTACACCTTC. As protein: CASSADRDDYGYTF.

The V and J genes are TRBV4-1 and TRBJ2-7, with D perhaps assigned TRBD1 or TRBD2 (5 bases each). Per the germline V gene, CDR1 is MGHRA and CDR2 is YSYEKL. This CDR3 contains 14 residues. V gave up 2 bases and J gave up 4 bases, with 12 bases separating them. CDR3 sequence (DNA): TGCGCCAGCAGCCAATACGGGGCGGATTACGAGCAGTACTTC. It specifies CASSQYGADYEQYF.

The table lists this clone with a few counts. J is TRBJ1-6 and V is TRBV2; 8 positions agree with TRBD1. The CDR3 has 13 residues. After removal of 4 bases from V and 9 bases from J, the junction contained 2 bases not matched to a gene. The germline CDR1 and CDR2 sequences are SNHLY and FYNNEI. CDR3 loop: CASSGQGSSPLHF. The CDR3, as DNA: TGTGCCAGCAGTGGACAGGGGAGTTCACCCCTCCACTTT.